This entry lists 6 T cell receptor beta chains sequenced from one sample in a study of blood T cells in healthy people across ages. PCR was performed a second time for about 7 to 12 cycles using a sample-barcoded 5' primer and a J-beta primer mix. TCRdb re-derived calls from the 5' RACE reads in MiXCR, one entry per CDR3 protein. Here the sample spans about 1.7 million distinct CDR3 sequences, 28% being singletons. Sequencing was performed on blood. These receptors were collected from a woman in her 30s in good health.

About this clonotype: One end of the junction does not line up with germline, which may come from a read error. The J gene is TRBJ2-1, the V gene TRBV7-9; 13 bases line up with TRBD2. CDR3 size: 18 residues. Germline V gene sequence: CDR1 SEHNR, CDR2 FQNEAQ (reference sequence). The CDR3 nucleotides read TGTGCCAGCGGCTTGGGGACTAGCGGGAACCCTCCCCACAATGAGCAGTTCTTC. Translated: CASGLGTSGNPPHNEQFF. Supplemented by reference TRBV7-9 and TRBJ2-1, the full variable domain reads DTGVSQNPRHKITKRGQNVTFRCDPISEHNRLYWYRQTLGQGPEFLTYFQNEAQLEKSRLLSDRFSAERPKGSFSTLEIQRTEQGDSAMYLCASGLGTSGNPPHNEQFFGPGTRLTVL.

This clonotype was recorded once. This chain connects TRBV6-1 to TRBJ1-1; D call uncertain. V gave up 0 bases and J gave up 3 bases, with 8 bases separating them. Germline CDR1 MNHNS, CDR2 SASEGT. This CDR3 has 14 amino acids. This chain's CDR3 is CASSEARAYTEAFF. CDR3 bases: TGTGCCAGCAGTGAAGCTAGAGCATACACTGAAGCTTTCTTT.

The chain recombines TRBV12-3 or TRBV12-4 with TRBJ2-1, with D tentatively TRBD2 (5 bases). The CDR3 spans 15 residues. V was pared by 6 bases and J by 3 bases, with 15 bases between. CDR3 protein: CASSPLDWYYNEQFF. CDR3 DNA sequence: TGTGCCAGCAGCCCATTGGACTGGTACTACAATGAGCAGTTCTTC.

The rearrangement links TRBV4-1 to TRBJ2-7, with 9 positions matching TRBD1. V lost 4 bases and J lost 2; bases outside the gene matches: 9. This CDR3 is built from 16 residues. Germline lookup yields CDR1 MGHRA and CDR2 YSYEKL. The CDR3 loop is CASSPAAGTGTYEQYF. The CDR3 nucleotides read TGCGCCAGCAGCCCTGCCGCCGGGACAGGGACCTACGAGCAGTACTTC.

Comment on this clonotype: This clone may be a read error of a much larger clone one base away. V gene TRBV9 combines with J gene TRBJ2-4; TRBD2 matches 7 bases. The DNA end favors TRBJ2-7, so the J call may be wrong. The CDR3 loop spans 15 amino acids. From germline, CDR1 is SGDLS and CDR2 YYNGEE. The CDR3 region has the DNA TGTGCCAGCAGCGTAGGAACGGGGGGTGCCTACGAGCAGTACTTC. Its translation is CASSVGTGGAYEQYF.

CDR3 DNA sequence: TGTGCCAGCAGTTTATTGTGGGGGAACGGCTACACCTTC. It is translated as CASSLLWGNGYTF. The rearrangement links TRBV27 to TRBJ1-2; D is possibly TRBD1 (5 bases). Trimming removed 1 base from V and 8 bases from J, with 11 bases in between. The CDR3 is 13 amino acids. Germline V gives CDR1 MNHEY, CDR2 SMNVEV (reference sequence).